These 30 T cell receptor beta chains came from one sample sequenced in a study of cytomegalovirus exposure and HLA in healthy donors. The PCR ran on 60 Vbeta and 13 Jbeta primers. Produced via immunoSEQ multiplex PCR; TCRdb's table is partial and in-frame only. The table lists 60,000 to 70,000 clones, roughly 68% of them singletons. Material: PBMCs. Receptor source: a woman aged 50 to 60 in good health and CMV-seronegative.

The CDR3 reads CASSYWIRFGLYGYTF. CDR3 coding DNA: TGTGCCAGCAGTTATTGGATCCGATTTGGGCTCTATGGCTACACCTTC. The chain couples TRBV6-5 to TRBJ1-2; unclear D gene. This CDR3 comprises 16 residues. The V gene lost 3 bases and the J gene lost 4 bases, with 18 bases spanning the gap. The V gene's germline CDR1 is MNHEY and CDR2 SVGAGI.

This chain connects TRBV14 to TRBJ2-1; 8 bases are a match to TRBD2. Germline CDR1 SGHDN, CDR2 FVKESK. The CDR3 spans 17 residues. V was clipped by 4 bases and J by 7 bases; unmatched bases: 15. CDR3 nucleotide sequence: TGTGCCAGCAGCCCTACTAGCGGCAGAGGCCTTTGGAATGAGCAGTTCTTC. It translates to CASSPTSGRGLWNEQFF.

V is TRBV5-6 and J is TRBJ2-1; D is ambiguous. The CDR3 contains 11 residues. Germline V gene sequence: CDR1 SGHDT, CDR2 YYEEEE. V lost 0 bases to trimming and J lost 10 bases, with 5 bases between them. Written as DNA, the CDR3 is TGTGCCAGCAGCTTGGTGGGCGAGCAGTTCTTC. Translation gives CASSLVGEQFF.

The CDR3 DNA sequence: TGTGCCACCAACTCCCGGGACAGGGAGTGGGCCTATGGCTACACCTTC. This gives the protein CATNSRDREWAYGYTF. V gene TRBV10-3 combines with J gene TRBJ1-2, with 9 bases that match TRBD1. V shed 10 bases and J 4 bases; nucleotides not matched to a gene: 16. Germline values: CDR1 ENHRY, CDR2 SYGVKD. This CDR3 contains 16 residues.

This chain links TRBV28 with TRBJ2-2, with 11 positions matching TRBD1. Unmatched junction bases numbered 7, after V lost 6 bases and J lost 4 bases. Germline loops: CDR1 MDHEN, CDR2 SYDVKM. The CDR3 runs to 16 residues. In DNA form, the CDR3 reads TGTGCCAGCAGAATCAAGGGGACAGGGGGCACCGGGGAGCTGTTTTTT. This codes for CASRIKGTGGTGELFF.

This clone was recorded only once. The V gene is TRBV28, the J gene TRBJ2-7; 7 bases line up with TRBD1. The V and J ends lost 5 bases and 4 bases, in that order; junction bases with no gene match: 11. The CDR3 covers 15 residues. Germline V gives CDR1 MDHEN, CDR2 SYDVKM. CDR3 sequence: CASSRTGVAKYEQYF. The CDR3 region has the DNA TGTGCCAGCAGTCGCACAGGGGTTGCAAAATACGAGCAGTACTTC.

This clone has at least ten counts. This rearrangement joins TRBV5-3 to TRBJ2-3; tentative D call: TRBD2 (7 bases). TRBV5-3 is noted as an ORF with a role that remains uncertain. Trimming took 5 bases from V and 3 from J, leaving 13 bases between them. The CDR3 covers 14 residues. The CDR3 spells CARSPEGGTDTQYF. CDR3 nucleotide sequence: TGTGCCAGAAGTCCTGAGGGGGGGACAGATACGCAGTATTTT.

This clone turned up a few times. The chain has TRBV2 and TRBJ1-5; D gene unclear. The CDR3 runs 11 residues. Germline values: CDR1 SNHLY, CDR2 FYNNEI. Trimming took 4 bases from V and 4 from J, leaving 2 bases between them. CDR3: CASSVNQPQHF. The CDR3 bases are TGTGCCAGCAGTGTAAATCAGCCCCAGCATTTT.

CDR3 sequence reads: CAWSVLGTGNEQYF. CDR3 nucleotides: TGTGCCTGGAGTGTTCTCGGGACAGGGAACGAGCAGTACTTC. The chain combines TRBV30 with TRBJ2-7; 9 bases are shared with TRBD1. The CDR3 is 14 amino acids. J gave up 5 bases and V 0 bases, and 5 bases lay outside the gene matches. The V gene's germline CDR1 is GTSNPN and CDR2 SVGIG (reference sequence).

A single count supports this clone. The rearrangement links TRBV19 to TRBJ2-7; the D gene is possibly TRBD1 (5 bases). This CDR3 is built from 13 residues. CDR1 is LNHDA and CDR2 is SQIVND in the germline V gene (reference sequence). Between the trimmed V and J ends, which lost 0 bases and 4 bases, there was a span of 7 bases. DNA for the CDR3: TGTGCCAGTAGTATAGACAGGGAATACGAGCAGTACTTC. This codes for CASSIDREYEQYF.

The rearrangement joins TRBV9 to TRBJ1-1; no clear D. Deletions cut 1 base from V and 5 bases from J, with 9 bases between. The CDR3 length is 13 residues. Germline CDR1 SGDLS, CDR2 YYNGEE. The CDR3 DNA follows: TGTGCCAGCAGCGTACAGGCAGGAACTGAAGCTTTCTTT. Protein: CASSVQAGTEAFF.

The chain links TRBV5-1 to TRBJ2-5; 7 bases are shared with TRBD1. Germline assignment: CDR1 SGHRS and CDR2 YFSETQ. The junction had 1 base not matched to a gene; V was cut back by 2 bases and J by 3 bases. The CDR3 contains 13 residues. The CDR3 is CASSLGTEETQYF. The CDR3 DNA sequence: TGCGCCAGCAGCTTAGGGACAGAAGAGACCCAGTACTTC.

This sequence joins TRBV28 and TRBJ1-1; D is unclear. Germline CDR1 is MDHEN and CDR2 is SYDVKM. This CDR3 comprises 13 residues. Deletions cut 5 bases from V and 6 bases from J, with 13 bases between. The CDR3 sequence: CASSLLAAPEAFF. The CDR3 region has the DNA TGTGCCAGCAGTCTTCTGGCCGCCCCTGAAGCTTTCTTT.

This clone was detected a few times. The rearrangement links TRBV6-5 to TRBJ2-3, with TRBD2 matching over 7 bases. Germline V gives CDR1 MNHEY, CDR2 SVGAGI. Unmatched junction bases numbered 6, after V lost 0 bases and J lost 3 bases. CDR3 length: 16 amino acids. CDR3 in amino acids: CASSYSTKGGTDTQYF. The CDR3 DNA sequence: TGTGCCAGCAGTTACTCGACCAAGGGAGGGACAGATACGCAGTATTTT.

V gene TRBV4-2 combines with J gene TRBJ1-1; a weak D match, TRBD1 (5 bases). Trimming took 0 bases from V and 5 from J, leaving 7 bases between them. CDR3 length: 13 amino acids. Germline V gene lookup returns CDR1 LGHNA and CDR2 YNFKEQ. CDR3 residues: CASSQDRGTEAFF. CDR3 in DNA: TGTGCCAGCAGCCAAGATAGGGGTACTGAAGCTTTCTTT.

This rearrangement joins TRBV30 to TRBJ1-1; D is possibly TRBD1 (5 bases). Trimming took 0 bases from V and 0 from J, leaving 17 bases between them. This CDR3 has 17 amino acids. CDR1 and CDR2 (germline): GTSNPN, SVGIG (reference sequence). CDR3 coding DNA: TGTGCCTGGAGTGTCGGGGGATATTTAGCCCTGAACACTGAAGCTTTCTTT. This sequence encodes CAWSVGGYLALNTEAFF.

CDR3 protein: CASTHDLNTGELFF. The CDR3 DNA follows: TGTGCCTCCACTCACGACTTAAACACCGGGGAGCTGTTTTTT. This chain links TRBV15 with TRBJ2-2; D gene uncertain. CDR3 length: 14 residues. Germline assignment: CDR1 LNHNV and CDR2 YYDKDF (reference sequence). V was trimmed by 11 bases and J by 2 bases, leaving 15 bases between them.

V and J are TRBV5-1 and TRBJ1-1; perhaps TRBD1 as D (5 bases). Germline V gene sequence: CDR1 SGHRS, CDR2 YFSETQ. V was clipped by 4 bases and J by 1 base, with 8 bases between them. This CDR3 contains 13 residues. CDR3: CASSDQGNTEAFF. CDR3 nucleotides: TGCGCCAGCAGCGACCAGGGGAACACTGAAGCTTTCTTT.

The chain carries TRBV18 and TRBJ1-2; D gene uncertain. V was clipped by 6 bases and J by 4 bases, with 21 bases between them. CDR3 length: 16 residues. Germline V gives CDR1 KGHSH, CDR2 LQKENI. The CDR3 region has the DNA TGTGCCAGCTCCCTCACCAATCTCAACAGTGTCTATGGCTACACCTTC. Its protein product is CASSLTNLNSVYGYTF.

A note on this clone: In the same sample, other DNA sequences code for this CDR3. V is TRBV6-5 and J is TRBJ1-1; D is possibly TRBD1 (5 bases). V was cut by 10 bases and J by 11 bases, with 20 bases left in between. CDR1 MNHEY and CDR2 SVGAGI come from the germline V gene. This CDR3 spans 12 amino acids. The CDR3 is CATARSQGLAFF. The CDR3 DNA reads as TGTGCCACAGCCCGCAGTCAGGGTCTGGCTTTCTTT.

This sequence joins TRBV18 and TRBJ1-1; tentative D call: TRBD1 (5 bases). The CDR3 covers 16 residues. Trimming left V 3 bases short and J 7 bases short, with 21 bases between. CDR1 KGHSH and CDR2 LQKENI come from the germline V gene. CDR3 sequence reads: CASSPYSLRSGDEAFF. For the CDR3, the DNA is TGTGCCAGCTCACCGTACTCGCTCAGGTCGGGGGATGAAGCTTTCTTT.

This clone was seen a handful of times. CDR3 residues: CASSRGASGIQTQYF. The DNA for the CDR3 is TGTGCCAGCAGTCGCGGGGCTAGCGGGATTCAGACCCAGTACTTC. The J gene is TRBJ2-5, the V gene TRBV7-3, with TRBD2 matching 9 bases. Looked up from germline, CDR1 is SGHTA and CDR2 is FQGTGA. There are 15 residues in the CDR3. The V segment lost 6 bases and the J segment 6 bases; nucleotides outside the gene matches: 11.

V is TRBV7-8 and J is TRBJ1-4; TRBD1 might be the D (6 bases). The CDR3 runs 15 residues. V lost 3 bases and J lost 1, with 9 bases in between. CDR1 and CDR2 (germline): SGHVS, FQNEAQ. CDR3 region: CASSFQTGTNEKLFF. CDR3 in DNA: TGTGCCAGCAGCTTTCAGACAGGAACTAATGAAAAACTGTTTTTT.

The chain carries TRBV19 and TRBJ1-2; a weak D match, TRBD1 (5 bases). CDR3 length equals 13 residues. CDR1 LNHDA and CDR2 SQIVND come from the germline V gene (reference sequence). Trimming left V 3 bases short and J 9 bases short, with 14 bases between. The CDR3 DNA is TGTGCCAGTAGTATCCAGCAGGGAGGACGCTACACCTTC. It specifies CASSIQQGGRYTF.

This clone was observed a few times. The chain couples TRBV5-4 to TRBJ1-4; 10 bases line up with TRBD1. J lost 7 bases, V lost 4 bases, and 10 bases had no gene match. The germline V gene encodes CDR1 SGHNT and CDR2 YYREEE (reference sequence). The CDR3 runs 16 residues. The CDR3 nucleotides read TGTGCCAGCAGCCAGACAGGGGGCGGAATCCGTGAAAAACTGTTTTTT. It encodes CASSQTGGGIREKLFF.

This clone occurred a few times. The sample has other DNA sequences that encode this CDR3 too. This chain links TRBV19 with TRBJ1-5; tentatively, D is TRBD1 (5 bases). The CDR3 runs 15 residues. V was shortened by 1 base and J by 7 bases, with 14 bases between the two germline ends. CDR1 is LNHDA and CDR2 is SQIVND in the germline V gene (reference sequence). CDR3 residues: CASSIAGSRNQPQHF. In DNA form, the CDR3 reads TGTGCCAGTAGTATAGCAGGGTCTAGGAACCAGCCCCAGCATTTT.

V usage is TRBV29-1 and J usage is TRBJ2-7; D is perhaps TRBD1 (6 bases). The CDR3 is 13 amino acids. CDR1 is SQVTM and CDR2 is ANQGSEA in the germline V gene. Trimming shortened V by 5 bases and J by 3 bases, and 14 bases separated the two germline ends. CDR3 sequence reads: CSVRTVGLYEQYF. The CDR3 DNA is TGCAGCGTTAGGACAGTGGGGCTCTACGAGCAGTACTTC.

The chain uses TRBV11-3 and TRBJ1-1; TRBD1 might be the D (6 bases). This CDR3 comprises 14 residues. The V gene lost 4 bases and the J gene lost 0 bases, with 9 bases spanning the gap. Germline V gene sequence: CDR1 SGHNT, CDR2 YENEEA. CDR3 in DNA: TGTGCCAGCAGCTCCAGGACAGTGAACACTGAAGCTTTCTTT. Amino acid sequence: CASSSRTVNTEAFF.

J is TRBJ2-7 and V is TRBV7-2; 13 bases map to TRBD2. V dropped 8 bases and J dropped 3; count of bases not matched to a gene: 7. This CDR3 has 15 amino acids. Germline CDR1 is SGHTA and CDR2 is FQGNSA. The CDR3 reads CASRTGLAGVYEQYF. The CDR3 DNA reads as TGTGCCAGCCGAACTGGACTAGCGGGAGTCTACGAGCAGTACTTC.

The rearrangement links TRBV27 to TRBJ2-7; the match to TRBD2 covers 10 bases. Germline lookup yields CDR1 MNHEY and CDR2 SMNVEV (reference sequence). This CDR3 has 12 amino acids. V lost 5 bases, J lost 6 bases, and 1 base stayed unmatched. The DNA of the CDR3 is TGTGCCAGCAGTACTAGCGGGATCGAGCAGTACTTC. The encoded protein is CASSTSGIEQYF.